A selection of T cell receptor beta chains follows, all from one sample in a study of blood T cell repertoires in COVID-19. Sequencing used immunoSEQ multiplex PCR; TCRdb keeps in-frame clones, though not all of them. This sample has 150,000 to 180,000 clones, with approximately 83% found just once. Material for sequencing was peripheral blood. The receptor set was obtained from a woman in her fifties or sixties with acute or convalescent COVID-19. Both conserved end residues are part of each CDR3. D genes are given only for firm matches. Clone size is stated in some rows and not others, as once, few, many or a class when expanded.

d_call,j_call,clone_size,v_call,cdr3_nt,cdr3_aa
-,TRBJ1-2,-,TRBV10-3,TGTGCCATCACTGATGTAGGGAATTGGGGCAATGGCTACACCTTC,CAITDVGNWGNGYTF
TRBD1,TRBJ1-6,once,TRBV27,TGTGCCAGCGGCAGACAGGGGGCCCCGGTTCGGAATTCACCCCTCCACTTT,CASGRQGAPVRNSPLHF
-,TRBJ1-3,-,TRBV3-1/TRBV3-2,TGTGCCAGCAGCCTTCGCGGGGTTAGCTCTGGAAACACCATATATTTT,CASSLRGVSSGNTIYF
-,TRBJ2-7,-,TRBV12-3/TRBV12-4,TGTGCCAGCAGGTCCGATAGGGGGGGGCAGTACTTC,CASRSDRGGQYF
-,TRBJ1-5,once,TRBV2,TGTGCCAGCGGCCAAGAGGGTCAGCCCCAGCATTTT,CASGQEGQPQHF
-,TRBJ1-5,-,TRBV7-9,TGTGCCAGCAGCTTATTTCAGGGGATTAGCAATCAGCCCCAGCATTTT,CASSLFQGISNQPQHF
-,TRBJ2-2,-,TRBV5-6,TGTGCCAGCAGCCCCGAGGGGGTTTGGACCACCGGGGAGCTGTTTTTT,CASSPEGVWTTGELFF
-,TRBJ1-5,-,TRBV30,TGTGCCTGGAGTGGGGGCGGTAGCAATCAGCCCCAGCATTTT,CAWSGGGSNQPQHF
-,TRBJ1-5,-,TRBV3-1/TRBV3-2,TGTGCCAGCAGCGTACATGGTCAGCCCCAGCATTTT,CASSVHGQPQHF
-,TRBJ1-6,once,TRBV19,TGTGCCAGTAGATTGCAGGGGTCCTCTTGGAATTCACCCCTCCACTTT,CASRLQGSSWNSPLHF
-,TRBJ2-2,-,TRBV5-1,TGCGCCAGCAGCTTGCCTCGGGGTCAGGAAACGAACACCGGGGAGCTGTTTTTT,CASSLPRGQETNTGELFF
-,TRBJ1-1,-,TRBV30,TGTGCCTGGAGCCTAAACATCAGGGGCACTGAAGCTTTCTTT,CAWSLNIRGTEAFF
TRBD2,TRBJ2-7,few,TRBV4-1,TGCGCCAGCAGCCAAGTCTCGGTTAGCGGGGGGATTCAGGGCGGCGAGCAGTACTTC,CASSQVSVSGGIQGGEQYF
-,TRBJ1-5,-,TRBV4-1,TGCGCCAGCAGCCAAGATCAGGGCAGCAATCAGCCCCAGCATTTT,CASSQDQGSNQPQHF
TRBD2,TRBJ2-5,-,TRBV7-3,TGTGCCAGCAGCCCCGGACTAGCGGGGGGCCAAGAGACCCAGTACTTC,CASSPGLAGGQETQYF
-,TRBJ1-1,-,TRBV6-4,TGTGCCAGCAGTGCCACAGGGTTTGCGGAAGCTTTCTTT,CASSATGFAEAFF
-,TRBJ1-3,once,TRBV18,TGTGCCAGCTCACCACCGGCACGAACTGGAAACACCATATATTTT,CASSPPARTGNTIYF
-,TRBJ2-7,-,TRBV29-1,TGCAGCGTTGTCATTACTGCGGGTTTTGGGGAGCAGTACTTC,CSVVITAGFGEQYF
-,TRBJ2-1,-,TRBV5-1,TGCGCCAGCCGACCGGACAGAAATGAGCAGTTCTTC,CASRPDRNEQFF
-,TRBJ1-2,-,TRBV29-1,TGCAGCGTTGATAGCATGGCGCAGGGTGTTGGCTACACCTTC,CSVDSMAQGVGYTF
-,TRBJ1-5,-,TRBV3-1/TRBV3-2,TGTGCCAGCAGCCAAGGGACAGAGCAGCCCCAGCATTTT,CASSQGTEQPQHF
TRBD1,TRBJ1-2,few,TRBV29-1,TGCAGCGTTAGGACAGGGGCGCGGGATGGCTACACCTTC,CSVRTGARDGYTF
TRBD1,TRBJ1-1,-,TRBV5-1,TGCGCCAGCAGCCCGGGACAGGGGGGTAGTGTGAACACTGAAGCTTTCTTT,CASSPGQGGSVNTEAFF
-,TRBJ1-1,-,TRBV11-2,TGTGCCAGCAGCCCCCCCGGGAACACTGAAGCTTTCTTT,CASSPPGNTEAFF
-,TRBJ2-1,-,TRBV30,TGTGCCTGGAGGATAAACCAGAATGAGCAGTTCTTC,CAWRINQNEQFF
TRBD1,TRBJ1-1,-,TRBV7-8,TGTGCCAGCAGCAGGGGACAGAGGACTGAAGCTTTCTTT,CASSRGQRTEAFF
TRBD1,TRBJ1-5,-,TRBV30,TGTGCCTGGAGTACGACAGGGGTTCTTCAGCCCCAGCATTTT,CAWSTTGVLQPQHF
-,TRBJ1-1,-,TRBV7-9,TGTGCCAGCAGCTTCAGCTCTCCGGGAACTGAAGCTTTCTTT,CASSFSSPGTEAFF
-,TRBJ1-2,-,TRBV18,TGTGCCAGCTCACCCGGGGATAACTATGGCTACACCTTC,CASSPGDNYGYTF
-,TRBJ1-4,-,TRBV24-1,TGTGCCACCAGTGATTTGCAGGGAGGCTTCAATGAAAAACTGTTTTTT,CATSDLQGGFNEKLFF